The entry that follows covers one T cell receptor (beta chain) sequence. Its antigen is unknown. This entry comes from a study of blood T cells in healthy people across ages. Primed by a sample-barcoded 5' primer and a J-beta primer mix, a second PCR proceeded for 7 to 11 cycles. One entry per CDR3 protein results from TCRdb running MiXCR on the 5' RACE reads. The sample consists of 1.2 million to 1.5 million distinct CDR3 sequences, 35% to 45% of them appearing once. In germline, CDR1 is DFQATT, CDR2 SNEGSKA (reference sequence). With V trimmed by 5 bases and J by 2 bases, 7 bases remained unmatched. The CDR3 spans 14 residues. Whole-study findings and limits: Correlation between TCR beta diversity and naive T cell percentage was strong.

This chain joins TRBV20-1 and TRBJ2-5; 8 bases are shared with TRBD2. This TCR derives from a woman aged 18-35 years in good health. The sample consisted of blood. CDR3 sequence reads: CSAPEAGAQETQYF. Written as DNA, the CDR3 is TGCAGTGCTCCCGAAGCGGGAGCTCAAGAGACCCAGTACTTC.